These 25 T cell receptor beta chains came from one sample sequenced in a study of blood T cell repertoires in COVID-19. Assay: immunoSEQ multiplex PCR; the TCRdb copy retains only in-frame clones and omits some. The profile shows fewer than 350,000 clones, roughly 88% of them singletons. The specimen was PBMCs or T cells enriched from blood (not recorded which). These receptors were taken from a man in his thirties or forties who had recovered from COVID-19.

This rearrangement joins TRBV19 to TRBJ2-1, with D perhaps TRBD2 (5 bases). Germline assignment: CDR1 LNHDA and CDR2 SQIVND (reference sequence). Trimming removed 4 bases at V and 7 bases at J, with 11 bases between. This CDR3 has 13 residues. The CDR3 here is CASSTASGNEQFF. The CDR3, as DNA: TGTGCCAGTAGTACGGCCAGCGGAAATGAGCAGTTCTTC.

The chain uses TRBV11-1 and TRBJ1-2, with D unclear. This CDR3 is 16 amino acids long. The germline V and J ends were trimmed by 5 bases and 0 bases, with 16 bases remaining between them. Germline assignment: CDR1 SGHAT and CDR2 FQDESV (reference sequence). This CDR3 reads CASSPTAHGSNYGYTF. In DNA form, the CDR3 reads TGTGCCAGCAGCCCTACGGCCCACGGGTCTAACTATGGCTACACCTTC.

This clone came up a few times. CDR3: CAWSTGMNTEAFF. The CDR3 DNA reads as TGTGCCTGGAGTACAGGGATGAACACTGAAGCTTTCTTT. This rearrangement joins TRBV30 to TRBJ1-1; TRBD1 is a possible D gene (6 bases). Germline V gene data show CDR1 as GTSNPN and CDR2 as SVGIG (reference sequence). V lost 2 bases, J lost 0 bases, and 7 bases lay in between. This CDR3 region has 13 residues.

V and J are TRBV9 and TRBJ1-2; 9 nucleotides match TRBD1. This CDR3 has 14 amino acids. With 5 bases clipped from V and 8 bases from J, the junction kept 10 bases outside the gene matches. Germline V gene data show CDR1 as SGDLS and CDR2 as YYNGEE. Here the CDR3 DNA reads TGTGCCAGCAGGGAGGGACAGGGAGGTGGGGGCTACACCTTC. Amino acids: CASREGQGGGGYTF.

This chain uses TRBV7-3 with TRBJ2-1; weak D call: TRBD2 (5 bases). The CDR3 has 13 amino acids. Trimming left V 5 bases short and J 8 bases short, with 13 bases between. Germline lookup yields CDR1 SGHTA and CDR2 FQGTGA. This CDR3 is CASSHGAGYEQFF. DNA of the CDR3: TGTGCCAGCAGCCACGGTGCGGGCTATGAGCAGTTCTTC.

The chain couples TRBV5-5 to TRBJ2-7; no firm D call. Germline V gene lookup returns CDR1 SGHKS and CDR2 YYEKEE (reference sequence). The CDR3 has 12 amino acids. The ends were cut back, 1 base at V and 6 bases at J, with 8 bases in the middle. Written as DNA, the CDR3 is TGTGCCAGCAGCTTGAGCTCCGGCGAGCAGTACTTC. Protein sequence: CASSLSSGEQYF.

The chain carries TRBV19 and TRBJ1-2; D unclear. V was trimmed by 5 bases and J by 6 bases, leaving 13 bases between them. Germline V gene sequence: CDR1 LNHDA, CDR2 SQIVND (reference sequence). The CDR3 spans 13 residues. The CDR3 spells CASSSRGVDGYTF. DNA for the CDR3: TGTGCCAGTAGTTCTCGGGGAGTTGATGGCTACACCTTC.

The chain uses TRBV6-5 and TRBJ2-7, with 7 bases matching TRBD1. Trimming cost V 0 bases and J 3 bases; bases outside gene matches: 5. Per the germline V gene, CDR1 is MNHEY and CDR2 is SVGAGI. This CDR3 spans 15 amino acids. CDR3 nucleotides: TGTGCCAGCAGTTACTCGACAGGGCCGGACTACGAGCAGTACTTC. The encoded protein is CASSYSTGPDYEQYF.

The CDR3 DNA is TGTGCCAGTAGTATCGATTGGAGGTGGGAGGAAGCTAACTATGGCTACACCTTC. Amino acids: CASSIDWRWEEANYGYTF. The chain is built from TRBV19 and TRBJ1-2, with D uncertain. V lost 3 bases and J 0 bases, leaving 20 bases between the germline ends. The CDR3 totals 18 residues. Germline V gene sequence: CDR1 LNHDA, CDR2 SQIVND (reference sequence). The entire variable domain, with the rest obtained from reference TRBV19 and TRBJ1-2, is as follows: DGGITQSPKYLFRKEGQNVTLSCEQNLNHDAMYWYRQDPGQGLRLIYYSQIVNDFQKGDIAEGYSVSREKKESFPLTVTSAQKNPTAFYLCASSIDWRWEEANYGYTFGSGTRLTVV.

The V and J genes are TRBV12-3 or TRBV12-4 and TRBJ1-3; D call uncertain. The CDR3 totals 13 residues. Trimming removed 3 bases at V and 7 bases at J, with 10 bases between. Written as DNA, the CDR3 is TGTGCCAGCAGTTTTTTCGGACTCAACACCATATATTTT. It is translated as CASSFFGLNTIYF.

CDR3 DNA: TGTGCCAGCTCACCCAGGGGGCGAGGTGAAGCTTTCTTT. Its translation: CASSPRGRGEAFF. The J gene is TRBJ1-1, the V gene TRBV18; 8 bases align to TRBD1. Germline loops: CDR1 KGHSH, CDR2 LQKENI. CDR3 size: 13 residues. V lost 3 bases, J lost 7 bases, and 4 bases stayed unmatched. Variable domain in full (rest from reference TRBV18 and TRBJ1-1): NAGVMQNPRHLVRRRGQEARLRCSPMKGHSHVYWYRQLPEEGLKFMVYLQKENIIDESGMPKERFSAEFPKEGPSILRIQQVVRGDSAAYFCASSPRGRGEAFFGQGTRLTVV.

This clone was detected only once. The chain joins TRBV3-1 (or the pseudogene TRBV3-2) to TRBJ1-1; 7 nucleotides match TRBD1. The CDR3 is 15 residues long. Germline loops: CDR1 LGHDT, CDR2 YNNKEL (reference sequence). The J segment lost 6 bases and the V segment lost 1 base, leaving 8 bases of the junction unmatched. The CDR3 sequence: CASSQALGTAAEAFF. In DNA, the CDR3 is TGTGCCAGCAGCCAAGCCCTAGGGACAGCAGCTGAAGCTTTCTTT.

The V and J genes are TRBV30 and TRBJ2-4; TRBD2 matches at 10 bases. Trimming cost V 3 bases and J 3 bases; bases outside gene matches: 2. Germline V gene data show CDR1 as GTSNPN and CDR2 as SVGIG (reference sequence). This CDR3 comprises 14 residues. Here the CDR3 reads CAWSQRGGKNIQYF. The CDR3 DNA reads as TGTGCCTGGAGCCAGCGGGGGGGCAAAAACATTCAGTACTTC.

V is TRBV30 and J is TRBJ1-6; a weak D match, TRBD1 (5 bases). Trimming removed 0 bases at V and 6 bases at J, with 6 bases between. Germline-derived CDR1 and CDR2 are GTSNPN and SVGIG (reference sequence). This CDR3 comprises 13 residues. The CDR3 loop reads CAWSVQANSPLHF. CDR3 bases: TGTGCCTGGAGTGTACAGGCTAATTCACCCCTCCACTTT.

The rearrangement joins TRBV5-4 to TRBJ1-3; D gene uncertain. The CDR3 covers 15 residues. Trimming removed 0 bases at V and 7 bases at J, with 14 bases between. The V gene's germline CDR1 is SGHNT and CDR2 YYREEE (reference sequence). CDR3 sequence reads: CASSLAEEGRNTIYF. The CDR3 DNA reads as TGTGCCAGCAGCTTGGCCGAGGAGGGTCGGAACACCATATATTTT.

The chain employs TRBV10-3 and TRBJ2-1, with TRBD2 matching 10 bases. With 4 bases clipped from V and 8 bases from J, the junction kept 17 bases outside the gene matches. The CDR3 length is 18 residues. The germline V gene has CDR1 ENHRY and CDR2 SYGVKD. CDR3 protein: CAISVEKLAGPRGDEQFF. The CDR3 nucleotides read TGTGCCATCAGTGTTGAGAAACTAGCGGGGCCAAGGGGGGATGAGCAGTTCTTC.

The sample holds one count of this clone. V usage is TRBV5-1 and J usage is TRBJ1-3, with TRBD1 as a possible D gene (5 bases). Germline CDR1 is SGHRS and CDR2 is YFSETQ. V was trimmed by 1 base and J by 4 bases, leaving 18 bases between them. The CDR3 spans 17 residues. CDR3 amino acids: CASSLIPQGGEGNTIYF. The CDR3 nucleotides read TGCGCCAGCAGCTTGATTCCCCAGGGAGGAGAAGGAAACACCATATATTTT.

This sequence joins TRBV11-3 and TRBJ2-3, with 7 nucleotides matching TRBD1. V shed 4 bases, J shed 3 bases, and the junction held 19 bases outside the gene matches. The CDR3 has 19 residues. Germline CDR1 reads SGHNT; CDR2 reads YENEEA. CDR3 sequence (DNA): TGTGCCAGCAGCTCTTCCGAAGATCCGGGACAGACTTATACAGATACGCAGTATTTT. Translating it yields CASSSSEDPGQTYTDTQYF.

A single count supports this clone. The V call is TRBV6-5, the J call TRBJ1-2; 8 nucleotides line up with TRBD1. Germline CDR1 is MNHEY and CDR2 is SVGAGI. The J segment lost 8 bases and the V segment lost 2 bases, leaving 10 bases of the junction unmatched. The CDR3 consists of 15 residues. CDR3 coding DNA: TGTGCCAGCAGTTACCCGACAGGGGAGGGAGTAGGCTACACCTTC. This translates into CASSYPTGEGVGYTF.

The rearrangement uses TRBV6-2 or TRBV6-3 and TRBJ2-7; D unresolved. Trimming stripped 4 bases from V and 0 bases from J, with 10 bases between. Germline CDR1 is MNHEY and CDR2 is SVGEGT. There are 14 residues in the CDR3. CDR3 DNA sequence: TGTGCCAGCAGTTTGACACTTACCTCCTACGAGCAGTACTTC. As protein: CASSLTLTSYEQYF.

The chain links TRBV25-1 to TRBJ2-7, with 10 bases that match TRBD1. This CDR3 region has 16 residues. The germline V gene has CDR1 MGHDK and CDR2 SYGVNS. After removal of 4 bases from V and 7 bases from J, the junction contained 13 bases not matched to a gene. DNA for the CDR3: TGTGCCAGCAGTGCCCTGAGCCGGGACAGGGGTTGGGAGCAGTACTTC. The encoded protein is CASSALSRDRGWEQYF.

This clone has just one count. The rearrangement links TRBV27 to TRBJ2-3, with 8 bases fitting TRBD2. With 3 bases clipped from V and 4 bases from J, the junction kept 0 bases outside the gene matches. CDR1 is MNHEY, CDR2 SMNVEV, per germline (reference sequence). The CDR3 is 13 amino acids. CDR3 nucleotide sequence: TGTGCCAGCAGTTTGGGACTAGCAGATACGCAGTATTTT. Encoded protein: CASSLGLADTQYF.

The chain links TRBV7-8 to TRBJ2-7; 9 positions match TRBD1. Unmatched junction bases numbered 6, after V lost 5 bases and J lost 7 bases. The CDR3 extends over 13 amino acids. The germline V gene encodes CDR1 SGHVS and CDR2 FQNEAQ. The CDR3 DNA is TGTGCCAGCAGCCCGGACAGGGGAAGAGAGCAGTACTTC. This gives the protein CASSPDRGREQYF.

This clone was recorded once. This chain uses TRBV18 with TRBJ1-2; the match to TRBD1 covers 7 bases. Germline assignment: CDR1 KGHSH and CDR2 LQKENI. This CDR3 spans 13 amino acids. V dropped 5 bases and J dropped 5; count of bases not matched to a gene: 5. The CDR3 loop is CASSLQGRYGYTF. For the CDR3, the DNA is TGTGCCAGCTCATTACAGGGGCGGTATGGCTACACCTTC.

This chain connects TRBV5-1 to TRBJ1-2, with D tentatively TRBD1 (5 bases). V was cut by 4 bases and J by 2 bases, with 12 bases left in between. Germline values: CDR1 SGHRS, CDR2 YFSETQ. The CDR3 totals 14 residues. The CDR3 DNA follows: TGCGCCAGCAGCCCCGGGGGGGACAACTATGGCTACACCTTC. Amino acids: CASSPGGDNYGYTF.